These 29 T cell receptor beta chains were sequenced from one sample in a study of cytomegalovirus exposure and HLA in healthy donors. Primers included in the PCR were 60 Vbeta and 13 Jbeta primers. Sequencing used immunoSEQ multiplex PCR; TCRdb keeps in-frame clones, though not all of them. Altogether approximately 290,000 clones are present, roughly 80% being singletons, with the ten largest covering about 0.3%. Sequenced sample: PBMCs. The receptors shown here come from a girl under 10 years old in good health and CMV-seronegative.

The chain links TRBV6-1 to TRBJ1-5; no firm D call. V was clipped by 4 bases and J by 2 bases, with 6 bases between them. CDR1 and CDR2 (germline): MNHNS, SASEGT. The CDR3 contains 13 residues. This chain's CDR3 is CASSVYGNQPQHF. The DNA of the CDR3 is TGTGCCAGCAGTGTTTATGGCAATCAGCCCCAGCATTTT.

This sequence joins TRBV13 and TRBJ2-1, with TRBD2 matching 7 bases. The germline V gene has CDR1 PRHDT and CDR2 FYEKMQ (reference sequence). The CDR3 covers 15 residues. The V segment lost 5 bases and the J segment 10 bases; nucleotides outside the gene matches: 14. CDR3 sequence reads: CASSPDSLRGGEQFF. The CDR3 coding sequence is TGTGCCAGCAGCCCAGACAGTTTACGGGGAGGGGAGCAGTTCTTC.

Note on this clone: At one boundary the junction diverges from the germline segment, which might be a read error. The V gene is TRBV7-9, the J gene TRBJ2-1; 7 nucleotides agree with TRBD2. Germline CDR1 SEHNR, CDR2 FQNEAQ (reference sequence). The CDR3 sequence is 16 residues long. This CDR3 is CSSSFAGETPSGEQFF. For the CDR3, the DNA is TGTTCCAGCAGCTTCGCGGGAGAAACCCCGAGCGGTGAGCAGTTCTTC.

This chain joins TRBV27 and TRBJ1-2; possible D gene TRBD1, 5 bases. Germline values: CDR1 MNHEY, CDR2 SMNVEV (reference sequence). This CDR3 contains 17 residues. With 0 bases removed from V and 0 bases from J, the gap between germline ends came to 14 bases. The CDR3 protein is CASSLSGEGWANYGYTF. Here the CDR3 DNA reads TGTGCCAGCAGTTTATCGGGGGAGGGTTGGGCTAACTATGGCTACACCTTC.

Details on this clone: At one end the junction does not follow the germline gene, possibly because of a read error. The genes are TRBV7-9 and TRBJ1-2, with unresolved D. Germline loops: CDR1 SEHNR, CDR2 FQNEAQ (reference sequence). This CDR3 has 14 amino acids. The CDR3: CSSSLELGIYGYTF. CDR3 nucleotide sequence: TGTTCCAGCAGCCTCGAACTCGGGATCTATGGCTACACCTTC.

The chain recombines TRBV19 with TRBJ1-4; D may be TRBD1 (5 bases). This CDR3 is 15 amino acids long. Germline assignment: CDR1 LNHDA and CDR2 SQIVND (reference sequence). Trimming removed 6 bases from V and 6 bases from J, with 17 bases in between. The CDR3 loop is CASSSVGGVDEKLFF. The CDR3, as DNA: TGTGCCAGTAGCAGTGTGGGGGGGGTTGATGAAAAACTGTTTTTT.

The chain is built from TRBV6-5 and TRBJ1-5, with D tentatively TRBD1 (6 bases). CDR1 MNHEY and CDR2 SVGAGI come from the germline V gene. This CDR3 region has 15 residues. Between the trimmed V and J ends, which lost 5 bases and 5 bases, there was a span of 16 bases. The CDR3 DNA reads TGTGCCAGCAGTACAACAGGGATCCCAGATCAGCCCCAGCATTTT. Encoded protein: CASSTTGIPDQPQHF.

The chain employs TRBV19 and TRBJ2-5; 11 bases map to TRBD2. Germline CDR1 and CDR2: LNHDA and SQIVND (reference sequence). With 1 base clipped from V and 3 bases from J, the junction kept 4 bases outside the gene matches. The CDR3 has 16 amino acids. The CDR3 nucleotides are TGTGCCAGTAGTATAGGACTAGCGGGGAGGAAAGAGACCCAGTACTTC. Residues: CASSIGLAGRKETQYF. Looking up the rest from reference TRBV19 and TRBJ2-5 gives the full variable domain: DGGITQSPKYLFRKEGQNVTLSCEQNLNHDAMYWYRQDPGQGLRLIYYSQIVNDFQKGDIAEGYSVSREKKESFPLTVTSAQKNPTAFYLCASSIGLAGRKETQYFGPGTRLLVL.

CDR3 loop: CASRLRQGDTGELFF. CDR3 nucleotides: TGTGCCAGCAGGTTACGACAGGGGGATACCGGGGAGCTGTTTTTT. The chain is built from TRBV2 and TRBJ2-2; 9 bases are a match to TRBD1. This CDR3 is 15 amino acids long. Losses at the gene ends were 6 bases for V and 5 bases for J; bases not matched to a gene: 7. Germline V gives CDR1 SNHLY, CDR2 FYNNEI.

V and J are TRBV23-1 and TRBJ1-1; TRBD1 matches 10 bases. TRBV23-1 is sorted into the ORF group, with uncertain function. With 8 bases clipped from V and 10 bases from J, the junction kept 19 bases outside the gene matches. This CDR3 is 16 amino acids long. The CDR3 DNA is TGCGCCAGCGGAGAACAACCGGGACAGGGGCCCAAGGGAGCTTTCTTT. Amino acid sequence: CASGEQPGQGPKGAFF.

This clone was observed once. The chain recombines TRBV30 with TRBJ2-5, with 9 bases lining up with TRBD2. Trimming at V came to 0 bases and at J to 4 bases, leaving 3 bases not matched to a gene. Germline loops: CDR1 GTSNPN, CDR2 SVGIG (reference sequence). CDR3 length: 14 residues. Written as DNA, the CDR3 is TGTGCCTGGAGTGTCGGCGGGGGGGGAGAGACCCAGTACTTC. It translates to CAWSVGGGGETQYF.

The chain recombines TRBV10-2 with TRBJ2-1, with 11 nucleotides matching TRBD2. The V gene end was trimmed by 2 bases and the J gene end by 7 bases; junction bases not matched to a gene: 4. Germline CDR1 is WSHSY and CDR2 is SAAADI. This CDR3 is 15 amino acids long. The CDR3 region has the DNA TGCGCCAGCAGTGAGACTAGCGGGAGTCTAAATGAGCAGTTCTTC. Its translation: CASSETSGSLNEQFF.

This chain joins TRBV5-1 and TRBJ2-2, with 10 bases aligning to TRBD2. V was clipped by 1 base and J by 1 base; unmatched bases: 7. The CDR3 runs 18 residues. Germline V gene sequence: CDR1 SGHRS, CDR2 YFSETQ. CDR3 coding DNA: TGCGCCAGCAGCTTGTGGGCTAGCGGGGGCCTGAACACCGGGGAGCTGTTTTTT. Amino acids: CASSLWASGGLNTGELFF.

The chain employs TRBV27 and TRBJ2-2, with 7 bases lining up with TRBD1. The CDR3 extends over 15 amino acids. Trimming at V came to 7 bases and at J to 7 bases, leaving 12 bases not matched to a gene. CDR1 and CDR2 (germline): MNHEY, SMNVEV (reference sequence). CDR3 nucleotides: TGTGCCAGCACCGCCGACAGGGTCAATAACGGGGAGCTGTTTTTT. This encodes CASTADRVNNGELFF.

V is TRBV5-6 and J is TRBJ2-4; D remains unclear. Germline V CDR1 and CDR2: SGHDT, YYEEEE. Trimming removed 0 bases at V and 0 bases at J, with 4 bases between. There are 14 residues in the CDR3. CDR3 nucleotide sequence: TGTGCCAGCAGCTTGGGGCTAGCCAAAAACATTCAGTACTTC. Translated, it gives CASSLGLAKNIQYF.

Only a few counts were recorded for this clone. V is TRBV6-5 and J is TRBJ2-7, with D unclear. The CDR3 has 14 amino acids. Germline-derived CDR1 and CDR2 are MNHEY and SVGAGI. V gave up 2 bases and J gave up 4 bases, with 12 bases separating them. In DNA, the CDR3 is TGTGCCAGCAGTTACAGGCAGCGAGTTTACGAGCAGTACTTC. Its translation: CASSYRQRVYEQYF.

The genes are TRBV12-2 and TRBJ1-6; the D call of TRBD1 is as the table states it, not checked on the DNA. TRBV12-2 is a pseudogene locus. CDR3 length: 15 amino acids. For the CDR3, the DNA is TGTGCAAGTCGCTTAGTTGAAGGGGGCAGTTCACCCCTCCACTTT. This sequence encodes CASRLVEGGSSPLHF.

This chain links TRBV30 with TRBJ1-2; 10 bases match TRBD1. Germline V gene data show CDR1 as GTSNPN and CDR2 as SVGIG (reference sequence). The CDR3 has 14 amino acids. V trimming: 8 bases; J trimming: 8 bases; junction bases outside the gene matches: 14. CDR3 nucleotides: TGTGCCCACGTCACGACAGGGGGCGCAGGAGGCTACACCTTC. It codes for CAHVTTGGAGGYTF.

The chain has TRBV2 and TRBJ2-1; TRBD2 agrees at 11 bases. From germline, CDR1 is SNHLY and CDR2 FYNNEI. The CDR3 runs to 18 residues. With 1 base clipped from V and 0 bases from J, the junction kept 5 bases outside the gene matches. The CDR3 loop reads CASSEDLAGGLSYNEQFF. CDR3 nucleotide sequence: TGTGCCAGCAGTGAAGACCTAGCGGGGGGACTCTCCTACAATGAGCAGTTCTTC.

The chain couples TRBV11-2 to TRBJ2-7; 11 nucleotides align to TRBD2. The V and J ends lost 3 bases and 0 bases, in that order; junction bases with no gene match: 4. The germline gives CDR1 SGHAT, CDR2 FQNNGV. There are 16 residues in the CDR3. CDR3 coding DNA: TGTGCCAGCAGCTTCTCGGGACTAGCGGACTCCTACGAGCAGTACTTC. It encodes CASSFSGLADSYEQYF.

The chain couples TRBV28 to TRBJ1-2, with TRBD1 as a possible D gene (6 bases). V was pared by 5 bases and J by 2 bases, with 15 bases between. The CDR3 has 15 amino acids. Germline CDR1 MDHEN, CDR2 SYDVKM. The DNA of the CDR3 is TGTGCCAGCAGTCCCCCCACGGACAGAAACTATGGCTACACCTTC. Its protein product is CASSPPTDRNYGYTF.

The chain recombines TRBV10-3 with TRBJ2-2; 7 bases line up with TRBD1. The J segment lost 0 bases and the V segment lost 4 bases, leaving 8 bases of the junction unmatched. The CDR3 is 17 residues long. CDR1 and CDR2 from the germline V gene are ENHRY and SYGVKD. In DNA, the CDR3 is TGTGCCATCAGTGTGCCAAGGACAGGACCGAACACCGGGGAGCTGTTTTTT. Protein product: CAISVPRTGPNTGELFF.

The genes are TRBV6-1 and TRBJ2-7; 7 nucleotides line up with TRBD2. Trimming removed 0 bases from V and 3 bases from J; junction bases left unmatched: 8. This CDR3 is 16 amino acids long. CDR1 and CDR2 (germline): MNHNS, SASEGT. CDR3 amino acids: CASSEARASGSYEQYF. CDR3 sequence (DNA): TGTGCCAGCAGTGAAGCGCGGGCTAGCGGCAGCTACGAGCAGTACTTC.

V gene TRBV4-1 combines with J gene TRBJ2-5; possible D gene TRBD2, 7 bases. The V gene lost 3 bases and the J gene lost 11 bases, with 16 bases spanning the gap. CDR3 length equals 13 residues. Per the germline V gene, CDR1 is MGHRA and CDR2 is YSYEKL. The CDR3 spells CASSQTEGGEQYF. CDR3 DNA: TGCGCCAGCAGCCAGACAGAGGGGGGGGAGCAGTACTTC.

J is TRBJ2-7 and V is TRBV27; tentative D call: TRBD1 (5 bases). CDR1 is MNHEY, CDR2 SMNVEV, per germline (reference sequence). CDR3 length: 15 residues. V was pared by 4 bases and J by 2 bases, with 15 bases between. CDR3 DNA: TGTGCCAGCAGTTATATCCAGGGCCCAACCTACGAGCAGTACTTC. Translation gives CASSYIQGPTYEQYF.

This chain uses TRBV9 with TRBJ2-5; D gene uncertain. Between the trimmed V and J ends, which lost 1 base and 7 bases, there was a span of 14 bases. Germline V gene data show CDR1 as SGDLS and CDR2 as YYNGEE. This CDR3 has 14 amino acids. DNA for the CDR3: TGTGCCAGCAGCGTACTAGACTCCCGAGGGACCCAGTACTTC. Translated: CASSVLDSRGTQYF.

This CDR3 is CASSSMTLRGEQFF. Here the CDR3 DNA reads TGTGCCAGCAGCTCGATGACTCTCAGGGGTGAGCAGTTCTTC. The gene calls are TRBV7-9 and TRBJ2-1; D is perhaps TRBD1 (6 bases). V lost 4 bases, J lost 9 bases, and 16 bases lay in between. This CDR3 is built from 14 residues. Germline V gives CDR1 SEHNR, CDR2 FQNEAQ (reference sequence).

This clone was seen more than once but under ten times. The chain combines TRBV4-1 with TRBJ1-1; TRBD1 matches 10 bases. V lost 2 bases and J lost 5; bases outside the gene matches: 14. This CDR3 is built from 18 residues. Germline CDR1 is MGHRA and CDR2 is YSYEKL. CDR3 DNA: TGCGCCAGCAGCCAAAAAACCGGGACAGGGGTTCTTGGGACTGAAGCTTTCTTT. The encoded protein is CASSQKTGTGVLGTEAFF.

This clone was picked up one time. V usage is TRBV27 and J usage is TRBJ2-1, with 7 bases aligning to TRBD1. V was pared by 3 bases and J by 4 bases, with 12 bases of the junction left unmatched. The CDR3 is 17 amino acids. Germline CDR1 and CDR2: MNHEY and SMNVEV (reference sequence). The CDR3 region has the DNA TGTGCCAGCAGTTTTCAACCCAGGGGGATCCCATACAATGAGCAGTTCTTC. It translates to CASSFQPRGIPYNEQFF.